This TCR beta chain originates from a study of OX40 agonist ivuxolimab in advanced cancers. The table came from immunoSEQ multiplex PCR; TCRdb's copy has only in-frame clones and leaves some out. The sample lists roughly 90,000 clones, around 88% occurring once. This CDR3 spans 13 amino acids. From germline, CDR1 is SGHNT and CDR2 YENEEA. Deletions cut 5 bases from V and 4 bases from J, with 11 bases between. This TCR was recovered from an adult with an advanced solid tumor such as melanoma, head and neck, liver or kidney cancer. The chain combines TRBV11-3 with TRBJ1-1; maybe TRBD1 (5 bases). The starting material was CD4+ or CD8+ T cells sorted from blood, obtained in a trial of the OX40 agonist ivuxolimab. The CDR3 protein is CASSVRAGTEAFF. The CDR3 coding sequence is TGTGCCAGCAGCGTCAGGGCGGGCACTGAAGCTTTCTTT.